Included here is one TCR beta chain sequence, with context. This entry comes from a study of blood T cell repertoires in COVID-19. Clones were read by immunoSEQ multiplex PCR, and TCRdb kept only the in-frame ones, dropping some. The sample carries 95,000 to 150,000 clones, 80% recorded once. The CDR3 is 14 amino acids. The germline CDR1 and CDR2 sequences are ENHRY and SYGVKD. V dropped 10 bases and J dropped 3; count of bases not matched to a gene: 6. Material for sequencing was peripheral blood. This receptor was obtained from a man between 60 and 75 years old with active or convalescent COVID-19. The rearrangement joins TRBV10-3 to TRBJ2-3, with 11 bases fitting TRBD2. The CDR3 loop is CATGLAGGTDTQYF. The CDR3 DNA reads TGTGCCACCGGGTTAGCGGGAGGGACAGATACGCAGTATTTT.